The source of this T cell receptor beta chain is a study of blood T cells in healthy people across ages. Study background: The template switching approach captured approximately one barcoded beta molecule for every two T cells.

The V and J ends lost 10 bases and 5 bases respectively, with 16 bases between them. Germline V gene lookup returns CDR1 ENHRY and CDR2 SYGVKD. There are 13 residues in the CDR3. A second PCR, run for about 6 to 11 cycles, used a sample-barcoded 5' primer plus a J-beta primer mix. A minimum of 2.5 million CDR3-containing paired-end reads was obtained for each sample. TCRdb ran MiXCR on the 5' RACE reads and lists one entry per CDR3 protein. The data contain roughly 730,000 distinct CDR3 sequences, roughly three fifths of them singletons. The sample consisted of blood. The chain links TRBV10-3 to TRBJ2-3, with D perhaps TRBD2 (6 bases). This clonotype originated in a man aged 35 to 55 in good health. CDR3 nucleotides: TGTGCCACCGGGCGGGGAGCCCGAGATACGCAGTATTTT. Protein sequence: CATGRGARDTQYF.